Included here is one TCR beta chain sequence, with context. This clone occurred once. Its recognized antigen is unknown. No much larger clonotype is one base removed from it; base qualities were not supplied. The sample is drawn from a study of blood T cell repertoires in COVID-19 (dated by TCRdb to the early 2020s). Notes on the research overall: Samples covering the acute and convalescent phases of COVID-19 were provided by collaborators in the United States, Italy and Spain. A freely available public database, intended as a resource for researchers studying the immune response to SARS-CoV-2, is where the repertoires were released. Where available, HLA class I and class II types were taken from metadata supplied by the sample provider and were not determined by assay-based typing. The dataset comprised deeply sampled blood TCRbeta repertoires from subjects exposed to, actively infected with, or recovered from COVID-19. The material from the prospective study consisted of cDNA or gDNA derived from T cells, B-cell-depleted T cells, or PBMCs. The sample metadata nearly always contained a de-identified subject ID, COVID-19 status, age in years and sex. Samples were obtained from the ongoing ImmuneRACE study (first 160 participants) and from over 1,000 subjects provided by 6 global collaborators.

As encoded in the germline V gene, CDR1 is SNHLY while CDR2 is FYNNEI. The CDR3, from cysteine to phenylalanine, totals 15 residues. Of all the DNA, just the CDR3 is kept, 45 bases in frame from base 1. The germline ends are 17 bases apart after V is trimmed by 4 bases and J by 7 bases. Broad study findings and their caveats: The amount of clinical and demographic metadata varied by source and participant and was provided uncurated.

TCRbeta CDR3 regions were amplified from genomic DNA by means of the immunoSEQ Assay, a bias-controlled multiplex PCR. In the paper's pipeline: Nucleated cell counts per sample were estimated from amplification of reference gene primers within the assay. To quantify the absolute abundance of each unique TCRbeta CDR3 rearrangement, sequence reads were collapsed and filtered. Productive Simpson clonality was computed per sample as the square root of Simpson's diversity index over productive rearrangements. Held by TCRdb, this immuneACCESS table contains in-frame sequences only and omits some clones. Under half of the omission traces to an unresolved V gene where checked; the cause of the rest is unknown. Clonal size and the V and J genes are those of that table, whereas D and trimming came from the DNA. Within this sample are under 100,000 clones, with 82% of them counted one time only. The top ten clones comprise under 11% of the sample.

The collaborating institutions used their own protocols to collect whole blood in K2EDTA tubes. For TCRbeta analysis, collaborators shipped samples as frozen whole blood, isolated PBMCs, or DNA extracted from either of those sample types. The sequenced sample consisted of peripheral blood. This clonotype was sampled from a man aged 60-69 years with acute or convalescent COVID-19. The sequence is built from TRBV2 and TRBJ2-1; TRBD2 is a weak D gene call, 6 bases matching. The CDR3 protein: CASSAGISRGNEQFF. The bases are TGTGCCAGCAGTGCAGGGATATCTCGGGGGAATGAGCAGTTCTTC.